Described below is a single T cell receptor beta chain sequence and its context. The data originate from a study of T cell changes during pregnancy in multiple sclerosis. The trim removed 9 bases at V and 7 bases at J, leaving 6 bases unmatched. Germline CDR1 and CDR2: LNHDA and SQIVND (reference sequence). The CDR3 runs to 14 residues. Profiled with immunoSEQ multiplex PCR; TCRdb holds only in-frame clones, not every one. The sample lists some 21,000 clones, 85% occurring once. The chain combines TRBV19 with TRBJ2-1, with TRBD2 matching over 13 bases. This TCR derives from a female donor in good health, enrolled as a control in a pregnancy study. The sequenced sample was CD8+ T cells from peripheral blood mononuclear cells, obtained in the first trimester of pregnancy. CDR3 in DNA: TGTGCCAGCTCCGGGACTAGCGGGATAAATGAGCAGTTCTTC. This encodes CASSGTSGINEQFF.